In its sample, the clone carrying this T cell receptor beta chain was seen many times. This sample is drawn from a study of T cell repertoires in cytomegalovirus infection. TCRdb called the reads again in MiXCR, with one record for every CDR3 protein. The repertoire holds around 250,000 distinct CDR3 sequences, with around 15% as singletons. Germline V gene lookup returns CDR1 MNHNS and CDR2 SASEGT. This CDR3 comprises 16 residues. V was trimmed by 7 bases and J by 1 base, leaving 19 bases between them. The chain combines TRBV6-1 with TRBJ1-1; D perhaps matches TRBD1 (6 bases). This receptor was identified in a human donor in good health (CMV status not recorded). Some clones in this sample may be carry-over from other donors' samples. The sequencing sample was made of CD8+ T cells from PBMCs. The CDR3, as DNA: TGTGCCAGCACCGAGGCCCCCAGGGGAGGGAACACTGAAGCTTTCTTT. Its protein is CASTEAPRGGNTEAFF.